One sample yielded the 17 T cell receptor beta chains listed below, sequenced in a study of shared clonotypes between healthy human individuals. The repertoire was sequenced with immunoSEQ multiplex PCR; TCRdb's copy has only in-frame clones and lacks some. This table has about 2.1 million clones, approximately 92% appearing once. Positive CCR7 selection of CD45RO-negative cells yielded the naive CD8 cells, and terminally differentiated effector memory CD45RA+ cells were excluded. The sample comprised naive CD8+ T cells from PBMCs. The receptors shown here come from a man aged 18 to 35 in good health. Some clones in this sample may be carry-over from other donors' samples.

The V and J genes are TRBV10-3 and TRBJ2-3, with 9 bases identical to TRBD2. The CDR3 consists of 14 residues. V lost 9 bases to trimming and J lost 0 bases; unmatched junction nucleotides: 4. Germline-derived CDR1 and CDR2 are ENHRY and SYGVKD. The DNA of the CDR3 is TGTGCCATTCAAAGCGGGGGGAGCACAGATACGCAGTATTTT. Translating gives CAIQSGGSTDTQYF.

The chain has TRBV7-6 and TRBJ2-1; perhaps TRBD2 as D (5 bases). CDR3 size: 13 residues. Germline loops: CDR1 SGHVS, CDR2 FNYEAQ. Trimming stripped 7 bases from V and 3 bases from J, with 10 bases between. CDR3: CASMGADYNEQFF. For the CDR3, the DNA is TGTGCCAGCATGGGAGCGGACTACAATGAGCAGTTCTTC.

The chain employs TRBV27 and TRBJ2-7, with D tentatively TRBD1 (6 bases). Looked up from germline, CDR1 is MNHEY and CDR2 is SMNVEV (reference sequence). This CDR3 has 15 residues. V lost 4 bases and J lost 0, with 13 bases in between. Written as DNA, the CDR3 is TGTGCCAGCAGTTCAAAACCGACAGGCTCCTACGAGCAGTACTTC. Its protein product is CASSSKPTGSYEQYF.

The chain recombines TRBV9 with TRBJ2-1; TRBD2 aligns across 9 bases. The trim removed 3 bases at V and 3 bases at J, leaving 4 bases unmatched. CDR3 length: 15 amino acids. Looked up from germline, CDR1 is SGDLS and CDR2 is YYNGEE. The CDR3 sequence is CASSGSGRGYNEQFF. The CDR3 bases are TGTGCCAGCAGCGGTAGCGGGAGAGGCTACAATGAGCAGTTCTTC.

This clone occurred a few times. V usage is TRBV11-2 and J usage is TRBJ2-7, with D perhaps being TRBD1 or TRBD2 (5 bases each). V lost 5 bases and J 6 bases, leaving 17 bases between the germline ends. From germline, CDR1 is SGHAT and CDR2 FQNNGV. This CDR3 is 14 amino acids long. The CDR3 sequence: CASSPGGGVREQYF. As DNA, the CDR3 is TGTGCCAGCAGCCCAGGTGGGGGAGTACGCGAGCAGTACTTC.

The CDR3 region is CASSAGPRAGRSYEQYF. The CDR3 DNA follows: TGTGCCAGCAGCGCCGGCCCAAGGGCAGGGCGCTCCTACGAGCAGTACTTC. This chain links TRBV9 with TRBJ2-7; D may be TRBD1 (5 bases). V was trimmed by 3 bases and J by 0 bases, leaving 19 bases between them. The V gene's germline CDR1 is SGDLS and CDR2 YYNGEE. The CDR3 sequence is 17 residues long. The whole variable domain, remainder taken from reference TRBV9 and TRBJ2-7, is DSGVTQTPKHLITATGQRVTLRCSPRSGDLSVYWYQQSLDQGLQFLIQYYNGEERAKGNILERFSAQQFPDLHSELNLSSLELGDSALYFCASSAGPRAGRSYEQYFGPGTRLTVT.

The chain uses TRBV5-1 and TRBJ2-7; unclear D gene. CDR1 SGHRS and CDR2 YFSETQ come from the germline V gene. The CDR3 consists of 15 residues. Trimming removed 3 bases at V and 0 bases at J, with 13 bases between. Written as DNA, the CDR3 is TGCGCCAGCAGCTACTTCTGGGAAAACTCCTACGAGCAGTACTTC. It is translated as CASSYFWENSYEQYF.

V usage is TRBV19 and J usage is TRBJ1-2; D remains unclear. Per germline, CDR1 LNHDA and CDR2 SQIVND (reference sequence). This CDR3 is 13 amino acids long. V lost 5 bases and J lost 6, with 13 bases in between. The CDR3: CASSPSPAHGYTF. The CDR3 nucleotides are TGTGCCAGTAGTCCCTCTCCGGCCCATGGCTACACCTTC. The full variable domain, in which reference TRBV19 and TRBJ1-2 provide the parts outside the CDR3, is DGGITQSPKYLFRKEGQNVTLSCEQNLNHDAMYWYRQDPGQGLRLIYYSQIVNDFQKGDIAEGYSVSREKKESFPLTVTSAQKNPTAFYLCASSPSPAHGYTFGSGTRLTVV.

This clone showed up just once. The chain couples TRBV7-6 to TRBJ2-7; 8 bases are shared with TRBD1. V lost 5 bases to trimming and J lost 5 bases; unmatched junction nucleotides: 8. Germline CDR1 reads SGHVS; CDR2 reads FNYEAQ. This CDR3 is 14 amino acids long. CDR3 DNA: TGTGCCAGCAGCCCGAGGGGCAGGGGGCACGAGCAGTACTTC. Residues: CASSPRGRGHEQYF.

The V call is TRBV7-9, the J call TRBJ2-1; D remains ambiguous. V lost 4 bases, J lost 0 bases, and 16 bases lay in between. CDR3 length: 17 amino acids. Germline CDR1 SEHNR, CDR2 FQNEAQ (reference sequence). The CDR3 DNA follows: TGTGCCAGCAGCTCGGATCCTGGCAGGAGCTCCTACAATGAGCAGTTCTTC. This codes for CASSSDPGRSSYNEQFF. Using reference TRBV7-9 and TRBJ2-1 for the parts outside the CDR3, the full variable domain is DTGVSQNPRHKITKRGQNVTFRCDPISEHNRLYWYRQTLGQGPEFLTYFQNEAQLEKSRLLSDRFSAERPKGSFSTLEIQRTEQGDSAMYLCASSSDPGRSSYNEQFFGPGTRLTVL.

The chain is built from TRBV19 and TRBJ2-4, with D hard to call. Germline lookup yields CDR1 LNHDA and CDR2 SQIVND (reference sequence). V gave up 3 bases and J gave up 0 bases, with 18 bases separating them. This CDR3 contains 18 residues. The CDR3 DNA is TGTGCCAGTAGTATCTCGGGCCTCCCCCGGGCAGCCAAAAACATTCAGTACTTC. Amino acid sequence: CASSISGLPRAAKNIQYF.

With regard to this clone: The same CDR3 also results from other DNA sequences found in this sample. V usage is TRBV7-9 and J usage is TRBJ2-3, with D tentatively TRBD1 (5 bases). The CDR3 runs to 12 residues. Trimming shortened V by 5 bases and J by 4 bases, and 7 bases separated the two germline ends. Germline lookup yields CDR1 SEHNR and CDR2 FQNEAQ (reference sequence). CDR3 loop: CASSLGADTQYF. As DNA, the CDR3 is TGTGCCAGCAGCCTAGGGGCAGATACGCAGTATTTT.

A single count supports this clone. The chain joins TRBV29-1 to TRBJ2-7, with TRBD1 identical over 7 bases. The CDR3 runs 14 residues. The V segment lost 2 bases and the J segment 6 bases; nucleotides outside the gene matches: 10. Per the germline V gene, CDR1 is SQVTM and CDR2 is ANQGSEA. The CDR3 region has the DNA TGCAGCGTTGAATTTGGGACAGCCGCCTCCGAGCAGTACTTC. This translates into CSVEFGTAASEQYF.

This clone occurred once. The J gene is TRBJ1-1, the V gene TRBV19; no clear D. Germline loops: CDR1 LNHDA, CDR2 SQIVND (reference sequence). Trimming shortened V by 1 base and J by 5 bases, and 8 bases separated the two germline ends. This CDR3 region has 13 residues. CDR3 sequence reads: CASSIGERTEAFF. In DNA form, the CDR3 reads TGTGCCAGTAGTATAGGGGAGAGAACTGAAGCTTTCTTT.

The J gene is TRBJ1-4, the V gene TRBV11-2; D unclear. The CDR3 runs 14 residues. The germline CDR1 and CDR2 sequences are SGHAT and FQNNGV. Trimming stripped 1 base from V and 6 bases from J, with 9 bases between. CDR3 DNA sequence: TGTGCCAGCAGCTTAGCTGGGTCGGATGAAAAACTGTTTTTT. Its protein is CASSLAGSDEKLFF.

The rearrangement joins TRBV29-1 to TRBJ1-1; D remains ambiguous. This CDR3 has 16 amino acids. The germline V gene has CDR1 SQVTM and CDR2 ANQGSEA. V was cut by 4 bases and J by 0 bases, with 18 bases left in between. The CDR3 loop reads CSVAPRPGQLNTEAFF. In DNA, the CDR3 is TGCAGCGTTGCGCCGCGGCCCGGGCAGCTGAACACTGAAGCTTTCTTT.

The chain links TRBV6-1 to TRBJ1-1, with D tentatively TRBD1 (5 bases). Per the germline V gene, CDR1 is MNHNS and CDR2 is SASEGT. V was pared by 1 base and J by 11 bases, with 8 bases between. This CDR3 has 11 amino acids. The DNA of the CDR3 is TGTGCCAGCAGTGAAGACAGGAGGGCTTTCTTT. It specifies CASSEDRRAFF.